This is a list of T cell receptor beta chains from one sample in a study of beta chain features in type 1 diabetes. The data were produced by immunoSEQ multiplex PCR, yet TCRdb's version contains in-frame clones alone and is incomplete. The table includes about 180,000 clones, approximately 8.4% detected once. The specimen sequenced was central memory CD4+ T cells from blood. Source of these receptors: a young man with type 1 diabetes. Each CDR3 is given with its conserved first and last residue. Each record gives: D gene, J gene, V gene, clone size, CDR3 DNA, CDR3 protein. The D gene is left open where the match is weak. A row's size may be missing; if present it is once, few, many or a size class.

D: NA; J: TRBJ2-7; V: TRBV27; size: few; DNA: TGTGCCAGCAGTTTATCCTCCCAGGGGGGCCCCTACGAGCAGTACTTC; CDR3: CASSLSSQGGPYEQYF
D: NA; J: TRBJ1-2; V: TRBV7-2; size: NA; DNA: TGTGCCAGCAGCGCGGACGGTCAGGGGGGCTACACCTTC; CDR3: CASSADGQGGYTF
D: NA; J: TRBJ1-5; V: TRBV27; size: NA; DNA: TGTGCCAGCAGTTTATCGGCAGGGTATCAGCCCCAGCATTTT; CDR3: CASSLSAGYQPQHF
D: NA; J: TRBJ2-3; V: TRBV10-3; size: few; DNA: TGTGCCATCAGTGCACGGGTACCTAGCACAGATACGCAGTATTTT; CDR3: CAISARVPSTDTQYF
D: NA; J: TRBJ1-5; V: TRBV9; size: NA; DNA: TGTGCCAGCAGCGCGGACACTGGCAATCAGCCCCAGCATTTT; CDR3: CASSADTGNQPQHF
D: TRBD1; J: TRBJ1-1; V: TRBV23-1; size: NA; DNA: TGCGCCAGCAGTCAATCAATGGGACAGGGGGCTTTGAACACTGAAGCTTTCTTT; CDR3: CASSQSMGQGALNTEAFF
D: NA; J: TRBJ2-1; V: TRBV6-5; size: few; DNA: TGTGCCAGCAGTTCCTCCGGGGGTAGAAGAGATGAGCAGTTCTTC; CDR3: CASSSSGGRRDEQFF
D: NA; J: TRBJ2-7; V: TRBV30; size: few; DNA: TGTGCCTGGACCCGAGGACTAACCTACGAGCAGTACTTC; CDR3: CAWTRGLTYEQYF
D: NA; J: TRBJ2-5; V: TRBV11-2; size: NA; DNA: TGTGCCAGCAGCCCCGGTGGAGGGGGCAGAGAGACCCAGTACTTC; CDR3: CASSPGGGGRETQYF
D: TRBD2; J: TRBJ2-5; V: TRBV7-9; size: few; DNA: TGTGCCAGCAGCCCAAGCGGGGTGGGGGAGACCCAGTACTTC; CDR3: CASSPSGVGETQYF
D: TRBD2; J: TRBJ2-5; V: TRBV5-6; size: few; DNA: TGTGCCAGCAGCTTAGAGCCTAGCGGGGCCCAAGAGACCCAGTACTTC; CDR3: CASSLEPSGAQETQYF
D: NA; J: TRBJ2-1; V: TRBV30; size: NA; DNA: TGTGCCTGGAGTGTCTCAGGGGACAATGAGCAGTTCTTC; CDR3: CAWSVSGDNEQFF
D: NA; J: TRBJ2-1; V: TRBV5-1; size: few; DNA: TGCGCCAGCAGCTTGGTGACTATCAATGAGCAGTTCTTC; CDR3: CASSLVTINEQFF
D: TRBD1; J: TRBJ1-1; V: TRBV5-6; size: NA; DNA: TGTGCCAGCAGCCGACCGGACAGGGTCGTAGCTTTCTTT; CDR3: CASSRPDRVVAFF
D: TRBD1; J: TRBJ1-5; V: TRBV19; size: NA; DNA: TGTGCCAGTATGGGGGCAGGGGGCTTCAATCAGCCCCAGCATTTT; CDR3: CASMGAGGFNQPQHF
D: NA; J: TRBJ1-6; V: TRBV5-6; size: NA; DNA: TGTGCCAGCAGCTTGGCGGGTAGTAATTCACCCCTCCACTTT; CDR3: CASSLAGSNSPLHF
D: TRBD1; J: TRBJ1-5; V: TRBV2; size: many; DNA: TGTGCCAGTGGACAGGGAAGTCGTCAGCCCCAGCATTTT; CDR3: CASGQGSRQPQHF
D: NA; J: TRBJ2-5; V: TRBV20-1; size: NA; DNA: TGCAGTCCCACGGGGGAGACCCAGTACTTC; CDR3: CSPTGETQYF
D: TRBD2; J: TRBJ2-3; V: TRBV11-2; size: NA; DNA: TGTGCCAGCACCCGGACTAGCGGGGCAGATACGCAGTATTTT; CDR3: CASTRTSGADTQYF
D: NA; J: TRBJ2-3; V: TRBV29-1; size: NA; DNA: TGCAGCGTTGTCCCGGGGTTCGTCACAGATACGCAGTATTTT; CDR3: CSVVPGFVTDTQYF
D: NA; J: TRBJ2-3; V: TRBV5-4; size: NA; DNA: TGTGCCAGCTCCATTGGGGCAGGGGTTCAGGGGACGCAGTATTTT; CDR3: CASSIGAGVQGTQYF
D: NA; J: TRBJ1-5; V: TRBV19; size: many; DNA: TGTGCCAGTAGGTGGACAGCTAATCAGCCCCAGCATTTT; CDR3: CASRWTANQPQHF
D: NA; J: TRBJ2-1; V: TRBV9; size: NA; DNA: TGTGCCAGCAGCACCACCCCCACGCGGGGCGATGAGCAGTTCTTC; CDR3: CASSTTPTRGDEQFF
D: TRBD1; J: TRBJ1-1; V: TRBV28; size: few; DNA: TGTGCCAGCAGTTTTACAGGGGGTTGGGACACTGAAGCTTTCTTT; CDR3: CASSFTGGWDTEAFF
D: NA; J: TRBJ2-5; V: TRBV2; size: NA; DNA: TGTGCCAGCAGTGAGAGTACAACCTCCCCGGCGGGGACCCAGTACTTC; CDR3: CASSESTTSPAGTQYF
D: NA; J: TRBJ1-1; V: TRBV5-1; size: many; DNA: TGCGCCAGCAGCTTGGTTGGCGGGCCCGAAGCTTTCTTT; CDR3: CASSLVGGPEAFF
D: TRBD1; J: TRBJ1-2; V: TRBV9; size: few; DNA: TGTGCCAGTTCTCAGGGACAGAACTATGGCTACACCTTC; CDR3: CASSQGQNYGYTF
D: TRBD2; J: TRBJ2-5; V: TRBV5-4; size: NA; DNA: TGTGCCAGCAGCTTGAAAGCGGGAGGGGAGACCCAGTACTTC; CDR3: CASSLKAGGETQYF
D: TRBD2; J: TRBJ2-1; V: TRBV5-4; size: NA; DNA: TGTGCCAGCAGCTCTGCTAGCGGACGCTACAATGAGCAGTTCTTC; CDR3: CASSSASGRYNEQFF